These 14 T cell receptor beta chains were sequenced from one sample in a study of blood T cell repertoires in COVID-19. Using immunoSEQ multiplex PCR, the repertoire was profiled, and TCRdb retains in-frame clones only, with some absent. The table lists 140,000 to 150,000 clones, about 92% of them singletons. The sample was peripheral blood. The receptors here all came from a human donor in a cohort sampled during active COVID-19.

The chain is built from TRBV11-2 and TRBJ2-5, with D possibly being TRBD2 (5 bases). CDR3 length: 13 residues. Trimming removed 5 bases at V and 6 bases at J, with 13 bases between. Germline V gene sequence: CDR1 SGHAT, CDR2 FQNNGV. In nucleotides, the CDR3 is TGTGCCAGCAGCCCAGAGGGTCGGAAGACCCAGTACTTC. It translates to CASSPEGRKTQYF.

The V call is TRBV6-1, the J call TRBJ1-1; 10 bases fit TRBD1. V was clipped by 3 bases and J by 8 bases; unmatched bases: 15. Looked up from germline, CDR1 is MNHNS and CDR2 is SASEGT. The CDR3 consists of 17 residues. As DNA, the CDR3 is TGTGCCAGCAGTGATCCTTCCGGGACAGGGGCCTTCGGGGAAGCTTTCTTT. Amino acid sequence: CASSDPSGTGAFGEAFF.

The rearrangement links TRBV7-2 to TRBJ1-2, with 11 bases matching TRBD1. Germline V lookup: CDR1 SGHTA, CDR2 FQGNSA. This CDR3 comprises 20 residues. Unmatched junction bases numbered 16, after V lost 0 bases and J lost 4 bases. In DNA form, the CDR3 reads TGTGCCAGCAGCTTAGCGCGGTGGCGGACAGGGGGCGGGTATATCTATGGCTACACCTTC. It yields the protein CASSLARWRTGGGYIYGYTF.

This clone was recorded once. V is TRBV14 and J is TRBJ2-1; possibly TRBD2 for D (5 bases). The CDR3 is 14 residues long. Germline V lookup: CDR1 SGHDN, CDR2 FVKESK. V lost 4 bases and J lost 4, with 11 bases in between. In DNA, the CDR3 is TGTGCCAGCAGCCGCTTCGGGATATACAATGAGCAGTTCTTC. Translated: CASSRFGIYNEQFF.

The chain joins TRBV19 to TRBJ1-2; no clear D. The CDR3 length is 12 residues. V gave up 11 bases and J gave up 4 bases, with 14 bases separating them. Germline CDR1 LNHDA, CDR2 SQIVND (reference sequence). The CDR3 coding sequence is TGTGCCGGCGGGTCGTCGAGCTATGGCTACACCTTC. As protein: CAGGSSSYGYTF.

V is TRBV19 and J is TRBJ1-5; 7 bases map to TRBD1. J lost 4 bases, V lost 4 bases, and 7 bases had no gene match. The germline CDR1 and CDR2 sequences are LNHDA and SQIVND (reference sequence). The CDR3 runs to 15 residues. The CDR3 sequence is CASSTGQVINQPQHF. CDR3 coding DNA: TGTGCCAGTAGTACAGGACAGGTGATTAATCAGCCCCAGCATTTT.

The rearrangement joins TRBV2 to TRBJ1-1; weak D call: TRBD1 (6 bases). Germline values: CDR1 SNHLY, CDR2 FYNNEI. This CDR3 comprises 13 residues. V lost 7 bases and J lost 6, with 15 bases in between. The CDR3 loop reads CASNEGGMPEAFF. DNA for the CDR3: TGTGCCAGCAACGAGGGGGGGATGCCTGAAGCTTTCTTT.

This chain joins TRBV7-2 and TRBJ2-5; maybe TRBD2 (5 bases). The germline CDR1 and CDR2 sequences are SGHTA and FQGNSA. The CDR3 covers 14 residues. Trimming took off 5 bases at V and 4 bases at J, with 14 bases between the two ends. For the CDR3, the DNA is TGTGCCAGCAGCCCGGACTTCAGGCGAGAGACCCAGTACTTC. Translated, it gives CASSPDFRRETQYF.

The CDR3 loop reads CASSNRLALNEQFF. CDR3 bases: TGTGCCAGCAGCAACCGACTAGCCCTCAATGAGCAGTTCTTC. The V and J genes are TRBV9 and TRBJ2-1, with 7 bases aligning to TRBD2. The CDR3 totals 14 residues. V was clipped by 4 bases and J by 6 bases; unmatched bases: 7. From germline, CDR1 is SGDLS and CDR2 YYNGEE.

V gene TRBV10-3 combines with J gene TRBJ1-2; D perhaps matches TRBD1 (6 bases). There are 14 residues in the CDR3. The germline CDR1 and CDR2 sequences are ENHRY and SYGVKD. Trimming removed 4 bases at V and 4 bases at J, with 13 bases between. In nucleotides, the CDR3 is TGTGCCATCAGTGCCCACAGGGTATCCTATGGCTACACCTTC. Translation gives CAISAHRVSYGYTF.

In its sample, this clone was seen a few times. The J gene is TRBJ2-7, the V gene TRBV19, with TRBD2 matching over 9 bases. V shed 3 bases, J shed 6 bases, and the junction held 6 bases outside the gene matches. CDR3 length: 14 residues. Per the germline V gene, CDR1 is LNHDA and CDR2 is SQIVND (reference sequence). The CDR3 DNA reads TGTGCCAGTAGTATTCAGACTAGCGGAAGCGAGCAGTACTTC. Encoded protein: CASSIQTSGSEQYF.

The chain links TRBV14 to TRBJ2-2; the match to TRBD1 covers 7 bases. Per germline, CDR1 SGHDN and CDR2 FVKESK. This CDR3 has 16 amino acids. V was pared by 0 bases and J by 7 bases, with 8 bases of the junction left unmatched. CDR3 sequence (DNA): TGTGCCAGCAGCCAAGATAGGAGAGGGGGCGTCGGGGAGCTGTTTTTT. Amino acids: CASSQDRRGGVGELFF.

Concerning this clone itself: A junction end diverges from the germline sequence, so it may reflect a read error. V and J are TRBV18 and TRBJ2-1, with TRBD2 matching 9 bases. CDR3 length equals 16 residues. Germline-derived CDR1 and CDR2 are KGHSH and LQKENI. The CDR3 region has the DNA TGTCCCAGCTCACCACGGGGCGGGGGGGCCGGTAATGAGCAGTTCTTC. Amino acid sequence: CPSSPRGGGAGNEQFF.

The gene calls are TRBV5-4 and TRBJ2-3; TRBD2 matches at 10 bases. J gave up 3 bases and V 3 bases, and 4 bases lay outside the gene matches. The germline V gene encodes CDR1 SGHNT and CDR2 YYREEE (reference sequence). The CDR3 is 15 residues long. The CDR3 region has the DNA TGTGCCAGCAGCTCCAAGGGACTAGCGACAGATACGCAGTATTTT. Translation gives CASSSKGLATDTQYF.